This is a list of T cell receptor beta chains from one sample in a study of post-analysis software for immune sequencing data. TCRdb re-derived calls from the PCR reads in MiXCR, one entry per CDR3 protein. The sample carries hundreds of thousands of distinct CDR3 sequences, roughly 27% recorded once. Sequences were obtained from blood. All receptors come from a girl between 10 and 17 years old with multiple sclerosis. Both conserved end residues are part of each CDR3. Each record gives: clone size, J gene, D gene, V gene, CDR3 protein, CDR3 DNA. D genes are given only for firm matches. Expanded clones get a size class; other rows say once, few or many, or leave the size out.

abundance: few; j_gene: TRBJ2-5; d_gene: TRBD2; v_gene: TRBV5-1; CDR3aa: CASSEREVFSETQYF; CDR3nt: TGCGCCAGCAGTGAGCGGGAGGTGTTTTCGGAGACCCAGTACTTC
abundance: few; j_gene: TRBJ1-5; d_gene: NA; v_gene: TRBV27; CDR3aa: CASSWGTNQPQHF; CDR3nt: TGTGCCAGCAGTTGGGGGACCAATCAGCCCCAGCATTTT
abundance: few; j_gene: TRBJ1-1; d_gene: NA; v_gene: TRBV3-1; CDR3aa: CASSQDEPVDEAFF; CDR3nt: TGTGCCAGCAGCCAAGATGAACCTGTCGATGAAGCTTTCTTT
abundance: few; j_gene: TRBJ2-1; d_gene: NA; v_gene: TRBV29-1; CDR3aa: CSVGRSINEQFF; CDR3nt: TGCAGCGTCGGCAGATCTATCAATGAGCAGTTCTTC
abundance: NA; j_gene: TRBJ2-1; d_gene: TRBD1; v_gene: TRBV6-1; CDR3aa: CASTYRGSYNEQFF; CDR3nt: TGTGCCAGCACCTACAGGGGAAGTTACAATGAGCAGTTCTTC
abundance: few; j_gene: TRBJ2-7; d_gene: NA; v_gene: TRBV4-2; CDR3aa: CASSRIAATPSYEQYF; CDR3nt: TGTGCCAGCAGCCGGATAGCGGCGACACCATCCTACGAGCAGTACTTC
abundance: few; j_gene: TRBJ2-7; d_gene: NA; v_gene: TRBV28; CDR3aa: CASSSPIPVGGPSYEQYF; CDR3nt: TGTGCCAGCAGTTCACCCATTCCAGTGGGGGGCCCTTCCTACGAGCAGTACTTC
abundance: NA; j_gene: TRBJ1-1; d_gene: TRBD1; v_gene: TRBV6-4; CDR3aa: CASRRTGDLGTEAFF; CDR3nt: TGTGCCAGCAGGAGGACAGGGGATCTAGGCACTGAAGCTTTCTTT
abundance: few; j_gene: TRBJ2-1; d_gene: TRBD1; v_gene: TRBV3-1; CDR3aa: CASSPRPGQASYNEQFF; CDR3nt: TGTGCCAGCAGCCCCCGACCTGGACAGGCCTCCTACAATGAGCAGTTCTTC
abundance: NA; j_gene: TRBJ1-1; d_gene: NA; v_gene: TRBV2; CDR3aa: CASSEARGRAPEAFF; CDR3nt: TGTGCCAGCAGTGAAGCTCGTGGGAGGGCCCCTGAAGCTTTCTTT
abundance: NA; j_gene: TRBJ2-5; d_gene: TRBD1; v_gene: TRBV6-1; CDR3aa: CASSVWGTGRQETQYF; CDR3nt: TGTGCCAGCAGTGTATGGGGGACAGGGCGCCAAGAGACCCAGTACTTC
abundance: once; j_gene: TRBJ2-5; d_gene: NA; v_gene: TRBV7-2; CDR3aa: CASSLSAGLLQETQYF; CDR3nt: TGTGCCAGCAGCTTATCGGCGGGGTTGTTGCAAGAGACCCAGTACTTC
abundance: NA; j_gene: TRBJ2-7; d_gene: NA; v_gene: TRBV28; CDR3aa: CASSSRQGGHPDHSYEQYF; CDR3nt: TGTGCCAGCAGTTCCCGCCAAGGGGGACACCCAGATCACTCCTACGAGCAGTACTTC
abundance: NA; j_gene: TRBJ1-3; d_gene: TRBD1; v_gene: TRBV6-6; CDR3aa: CAATQGAQGNTIYF; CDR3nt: TGTGCCGCGACCCAGGGGGCCCAGGGAAACACCATATATTTT
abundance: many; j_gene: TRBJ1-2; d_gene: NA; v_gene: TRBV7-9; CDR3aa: CASSSTGYGYTF; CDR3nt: TGTGCCAGCAGCTCGACAGGCTATGGCTACACCTTC
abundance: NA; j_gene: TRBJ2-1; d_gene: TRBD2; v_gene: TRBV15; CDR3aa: CATSRDWAAGGRDEQFF; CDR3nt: TGTGCCACCAGCAGAGATTGGGCAGCGGGAGGGAGGGATGAGCAGTTCTTC
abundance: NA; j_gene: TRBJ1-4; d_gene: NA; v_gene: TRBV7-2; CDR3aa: CASSLRAGNEKLFF; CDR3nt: TGTGCCAGCAGCCTTAGGGCGGGGAATGAAAAACTGTTTTTT
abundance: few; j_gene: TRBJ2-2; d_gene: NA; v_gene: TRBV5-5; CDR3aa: CASSLVPYTGELFF; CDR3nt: TGTGCCAGCAGCTTGGTTCCATACACCGGGGAGCTGTTTTTT
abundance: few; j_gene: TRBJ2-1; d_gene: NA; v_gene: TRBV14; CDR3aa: CASSQGVWRGTQFF; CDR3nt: TGTGCCAGCAGCCAAGGAGTCTGGAGGGGAACGCAGTTCTTC
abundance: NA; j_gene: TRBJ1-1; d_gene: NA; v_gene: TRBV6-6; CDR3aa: CASSYSGQGATEAFF; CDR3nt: TGTGCCAGCAGTTACTCGGGCCAGGGCGCCACTGAAGCTTTCTTT
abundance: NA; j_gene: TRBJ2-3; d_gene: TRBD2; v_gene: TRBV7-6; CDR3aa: CASSPTSGGASADTQYF; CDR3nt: TGTGCCAGCAGCCCAACTAGCGGGGGGGCTTCGGCAGATACGCAGTATTTT
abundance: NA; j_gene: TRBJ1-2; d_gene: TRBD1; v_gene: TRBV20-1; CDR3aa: CSAHPRDSYGGYTF; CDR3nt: TGCAGTGCCCACCCAAGGGACAGCTACGGGGGCTACACCTTC
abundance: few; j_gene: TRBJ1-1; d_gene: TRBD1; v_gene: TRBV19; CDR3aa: CASTRDRGQTEAFF; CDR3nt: TGTGCCAGTACTCGGGACAGGGGGCAAACTGAAGCTTTCTTT
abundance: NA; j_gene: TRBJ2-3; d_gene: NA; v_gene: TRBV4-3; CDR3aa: CASSRQGDTQYF; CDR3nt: TGCGCCAGCAGCCGCCAGGGGGATACGCAGTATTTT
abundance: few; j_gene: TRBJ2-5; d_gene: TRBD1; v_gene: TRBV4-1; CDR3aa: CASSPLGGEGAQETQYF; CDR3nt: TGCGCCAGCAGCCCCCTAGGCGGCGAGGGGGCACAGGAGACCCAGTACTTC
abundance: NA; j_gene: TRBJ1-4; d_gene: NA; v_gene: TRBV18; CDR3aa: CASSPGVPRIPFF; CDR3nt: TGTGCCAGCTCACCAGGCGTTCCTCGTATTCCGTTTTTT
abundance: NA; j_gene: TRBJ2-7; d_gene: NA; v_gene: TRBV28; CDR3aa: CASSLHEGGAETRYF; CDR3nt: TGTGCCAGCAGTTTACACGAGGGGGGTGCAGAGACCCGGTACTTC
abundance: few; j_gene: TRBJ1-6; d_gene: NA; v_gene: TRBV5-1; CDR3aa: CASSYGQQNSPLHF; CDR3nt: TGCGCCAGCAGCTACGGACAGCAAAATTCACCCCTCCACTTT
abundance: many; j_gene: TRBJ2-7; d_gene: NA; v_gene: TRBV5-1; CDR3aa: CASSLAGQTYEQYF; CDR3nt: TGCGCCAGCAGCTTGGCCGGACAGACCTACGAGCAGTACTTC
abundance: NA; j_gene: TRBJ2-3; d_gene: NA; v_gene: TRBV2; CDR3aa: CAGTRRASVSTDTQYF; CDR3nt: TGTGCCGGCACGAGAAGAGCTAGCGTAAGCACAGATACGCAGTATTTT
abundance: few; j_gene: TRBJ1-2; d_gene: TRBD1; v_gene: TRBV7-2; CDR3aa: CASSFLQGYLGYTF; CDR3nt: TGTGCCAGCAGCTTCCTACAGGGGTATCTTGGCTACACCTTC
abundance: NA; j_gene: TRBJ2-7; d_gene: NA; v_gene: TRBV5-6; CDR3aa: CASSLAAGAEQYF; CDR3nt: TGTGCCAGCAGCCTAGCAGCAGGGGCCGAGCAGTACTTC
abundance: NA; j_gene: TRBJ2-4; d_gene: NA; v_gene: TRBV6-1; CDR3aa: CASLKRGLAKNIQYF; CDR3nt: TGTGCCAGCCTTAAACGGGGGTTAGCCAAAAACATTCAGTACTTC
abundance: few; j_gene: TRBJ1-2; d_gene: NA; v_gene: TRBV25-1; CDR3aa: CASSGAGYGYTF; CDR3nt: TGTGCCAGCAGCGGGGCTGGCTATGGCTACACCTTC
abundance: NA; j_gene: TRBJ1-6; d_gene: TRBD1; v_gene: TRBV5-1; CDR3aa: CASSAGQGNSPLHF; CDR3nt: TGCGCCAGCAGCGCGGGACAGGGTAATTCACCCCTCCACTTT
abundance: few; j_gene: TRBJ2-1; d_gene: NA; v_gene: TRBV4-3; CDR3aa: CVSSQDLRDEQFF; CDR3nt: TGCGTCAGCAGCCAAGATCTACGCGATGAGCAGTTCTTC
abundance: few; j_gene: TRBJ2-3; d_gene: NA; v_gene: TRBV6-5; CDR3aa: CASSYSSLLGSADTQYF; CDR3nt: TGTGCCAGCAGTTACTCCTCCTTACTAGGATCAGCAGATACGCAGTATTTT
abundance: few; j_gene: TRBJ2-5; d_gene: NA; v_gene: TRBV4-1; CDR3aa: CASSQDGWGSETQYF; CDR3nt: TGCGCCAGCAGCCAAGATGGCTGGGGATCGGAGACCCAGTACTTC
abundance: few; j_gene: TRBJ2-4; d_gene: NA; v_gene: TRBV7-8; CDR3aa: CASSSGTGGRSIQYF; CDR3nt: TGTGCCAGCAGCTCAGGAACCGGGGGGCGATCGATTCAGTACTTC
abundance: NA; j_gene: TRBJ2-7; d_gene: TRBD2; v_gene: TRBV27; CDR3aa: CASTSARAGGPFEQYF; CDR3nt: TGTGCCAGCACCTCAGCGAGAGCGGGGGGGCCTTTCGAGCAGTACTTC